Below, 14 T cell receptor beta chains from the same sample are listed, as sequenced in a study of graft-versus-host responses after intestinal transplantation. These TCRs are of unknown antigen specificity. Repertoires were generated with immunoSEQ multiplex PCR, while TCRdb's copy carries only in-frame clones and drops some. There are 30,000 to 50,000 clones in the sample; about 95% occur only once, and less than 0.25% lies in the top ten. Source: unstimulated CD8+ T cells sorted from spleen or lymph node cells, taken before transplant. These receptor sequences come from a human donor who was the organ donor for an intestinal transplant.

J is TRBJ1-6 and V is TRBV21-1; no DNA check was done on the table's D call, TRBD1. TRBV21-1 represents a pseudogene. This CDR3 is built from 15 residues. The CDR3 DNA reads as TGTGCCAGCAGCAAAGCGCGAGGGGACAAAACGCCCCTCCACTTT. It encodes CASSKARGDKTPLHF.

This chain connects TRBV4-3 to TRBJ2-5; D ambiguous. The germline V gene has CDR1 LGHNA and CDR2 YSLEER. Trimming took 0 bases from V and 5 from J, leaving 10 bases between them. The CDR3 extends over 14 amino acids. Written as DNA, the CDR3 is TGCGCCAGCAGCCAAGATCTCGCCCCCGAGACCCAGTACTTC. It is translated as CASSQDLAPETQYF.

V usage is TRBV5-1 and J usage is TRBJ1-6, with D perhaps TRBD1 (5 bases). The length of the CDR3 is 16 residues. Germline values: CDR1 SGHRS, CDR2 YFSETQ. Trimming shortened V by 4 bases and J by 3 bases, and 14 bases separated the two germline ends. DNA for the CDR3: TGCGCCAGCAGCGTTAGGAGGGGCCACTATAATTCACCCCTCCACTTT. It is translated as CASSVRRGHYNSPLHF.

In its sample, this clone was seen once. The chain couples TRBV28 to TRBJ1-4; D remains ambiguous. The CDR3 has 11 amino acids. Per the germline V gene, CDR1 is MDHEN and CDR2 is SYDVKM. V lost 7 bases and J 7 bases, leaving 7 bases between the germline ends. As DNA, the CDR3 is TGTGCCAGCACCTTGGGTGAAAAACTGTTTTTT. Translation gives CASTLGEKLFF. Full variable domain (missing parts from reference TRBV28 and TRBJ1-4): DVKVTQSSRYLVKRTGEKVFLECVQDMDHENMFWYRQDPGLGLRLIYFSYDVKMKEKGDIPEGYSVSREKKERFSLILESASTNQTSMYLCASTLGEKLFFGSGTQLSVL.

This clone was seen more than once but under ten times. V is TRBV4-3 and J is TRBJ1-2; D possibly corresponds to TRBD1 (5 bases). This CDR3 contains 17 residues. The V end was cut by 0 bases, the J end by 3 bases, with 17 bases between. CDR1 LGHNA and CDR2 YSLEER come from the germline V gene. The CDR3 region is CASSQDSGGVRDYGYTF. CDR3 DNA sequence: TGCGCCAGCAGCCAAGATTCTGGGGGAGTTCGGGACTATGGCTACACCTTC.

V and J are TRBV30 and TRBJ2-2, with D possibly being TRBD1 (5 bases). Germline V gene data show CDR1 as GTSNPN and CDR2 as SVGIG (reference sequence). The CDR3 extends over 15 amino acids. The germline V and J ends were trimmed by 8 bases and 4 bases, with 20 bases remaining between them. CDR3 in amino acids: CAAELQGFGTGELFF. The CDR3 nucleotides read TGTGCCGCCGAACTTCAGGGCTTTGGCACCGGGGAGCTGTTTTTT.

The J gene is TRBJ1-2, the V gene TRBV5-6, with 7 bases identical to TRBD1. CDR1 is SGHDT, CDR2 YYEEEE, per germline. Trimming removed 5 bases from V and 3 bases from J; junction bases left unmatched: 1. The CDR3 has 12 amino acids. The chain's CDR3 is CASRGQDYGYTF. The CDR3 nucleotides are TGTGCCAGCAGAGGACAGGACTATGGCTACACCTTC. The variable domain in full, with the rest retrieved from reference TRBV5-6 and TRBJ1-2, is DAGVTQSPTHLIKTRGQQVTLRCSPKSGHDTVSWYQQALGQGPQFIFQYYEEEERQRGNFPDRFSGHQFPNYSSELNVNALLLGDSALYLCASRGQDYGYTFGSGTRLTVV.

V usage is TRBV4-1 and J usage is TRBJ1-1; tentatively, D is TRBD1 (6 bases). V was cut by 3 bases and J by 7 bases, with 12 bases left in between. In germline, CDR1 is MGHRA, CDR2 YSYEKL. The CDR3 extends over 13 amino acids. The CDR3 protein is CASSHPGQIEAFF. The CDR3 DNA reads TGCGCCAGCAGCCATCCCGGACAGATTGAAGCTTTCTTT.

The V call is TRBV29-1, the J call TRBJ2-7, with 13 bases that match TRBD2. The J segment lost 6 bases and the V segment lost 4 bases, leaving 6 bases of the junction unmatched. Germline V gene data show CDR1 as SQVTM and CDR2 as ANQGSEA. This CDR3 is built from 14 residues. The CDR3: CSVGTSGGPSEQYF. The CDR3 DNA is TGCAGCGTTGGGACTAGCGGGGGCCCCTCCGAGCAGTACTTC.

The rearrangement links TRBV28 to TRBJ2-3; 7 bases map to TRBD2. Germline CDR1 and CDR2: MDHEN and SYDVKM. V lost 8 bases to trimming and J lost 0 bases; unmatched junction nucleotides: 8. This CDR3 comprises 15 residues. The CDR3 loop is CASLESGGSTDTQYF. Here the CDR3 DNA reads TGTGCCAGCTTAGAATCGGGGGGAAGCACAGATACGCAGTATTTT.

The chain is built from TRBV6-5 and TRBJ2-7; D not resolved. V gave up 4 bases and J gave up 7 bases, with 14 bases separating them. This CDR3 has 13 residues. From germline, CDR1 is MNHEY and CDR2 SVGAGI. The CDR3 here is CASSFGVLGEQYF. The CDR3 DNA sequence: TGTGCCAGCAGTTTTGGAGTCTTGGGGGAGCAGTACTTC.

As concerns this clone: It is unclear where the CDR3 begins or ends on the DNA, so no DNA is shown, and the CDR3 is as TCRdb lists it. The J gene is TRBJ2-3, the V gene TRBV2; whether TRBD2, the table's D call, matches the DNA was not checked. CDR1 is SNHLY and CDR2 is FYNNEI in the germline V gene. Counting both end residues, the CDR3 totals 15 amino acids. This chain's CDR3 is CASSSSGEITDTQYF.

Note on this clone: At one boundary the junction diverges from the germline segment, which might be a read error. The chain is built from TRBV7-7 and TRBJ2-5, with a possible D match to TRBD2 (6 bases). The V gene's germline CDR1 is SSHAT and CDR2 FNYEAQ (reference sequence). The CDR3 has 13 residues. The DNA of the CDR3 is TGTGCTAGCAGCTTTATTAGCGGAGAGACCCAGTACTTC. Residues: CASSFISGETQYF.

A few counts support this clone. The J gene is TRBJ1-1, the V gene TRBV19, with D maybe TRBD1 (6 bases). The CDR3 totals 14 residues. The V gene lost 1 base and the J gene lost 3 bases, with 9 bases spanning the gap. Per germline, CDR1 LNHDA and CDR2 SQIVND (reference sequence). CDR3: CASSIGGLDTEAFF. The CDR3 DNA reads TGTGCCAGTAGTATAGGGGGGCTGGACACTGAAGCTTTCTTT.